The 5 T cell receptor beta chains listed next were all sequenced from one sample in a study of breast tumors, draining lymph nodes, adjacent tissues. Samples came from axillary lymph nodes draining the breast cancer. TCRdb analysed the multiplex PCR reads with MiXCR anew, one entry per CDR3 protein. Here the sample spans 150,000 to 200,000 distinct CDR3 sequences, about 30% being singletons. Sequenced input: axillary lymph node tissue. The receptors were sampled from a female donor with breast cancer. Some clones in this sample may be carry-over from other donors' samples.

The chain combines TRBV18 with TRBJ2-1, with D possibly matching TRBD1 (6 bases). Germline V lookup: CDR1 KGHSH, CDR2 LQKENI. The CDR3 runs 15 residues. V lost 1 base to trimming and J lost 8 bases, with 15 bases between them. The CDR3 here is CASSPQDRSNYEQFF. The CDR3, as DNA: TGTGCCAGCTCACCACAGGACAGAAGTAACTATGAGCAGTTCTTC.

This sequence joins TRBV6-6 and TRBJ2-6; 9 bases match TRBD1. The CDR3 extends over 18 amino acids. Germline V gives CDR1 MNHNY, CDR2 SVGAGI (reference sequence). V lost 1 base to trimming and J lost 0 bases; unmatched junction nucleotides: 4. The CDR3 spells CASSYFRDRASGANVLTF. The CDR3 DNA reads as TGTGCCAGCAGTTACTTCCGGGACAGGGCCTCTGGGGCCAACGTCCTGACTTTC.

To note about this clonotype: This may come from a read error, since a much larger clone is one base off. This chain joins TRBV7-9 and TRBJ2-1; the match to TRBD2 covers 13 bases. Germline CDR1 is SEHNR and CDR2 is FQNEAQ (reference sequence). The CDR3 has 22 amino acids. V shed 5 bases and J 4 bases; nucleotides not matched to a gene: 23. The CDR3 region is CASSNRWPRTSGGQTLYNEQFF. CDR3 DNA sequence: TGTGCCAGCAGCAATAGATGGCCGCGGACTAGCGGGGGCCAAACCCTATACAATGAGCAGTTCTTC.

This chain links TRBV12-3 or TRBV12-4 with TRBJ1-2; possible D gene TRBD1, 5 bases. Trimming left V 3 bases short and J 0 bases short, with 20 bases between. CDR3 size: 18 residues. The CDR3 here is CASSFLRGSGEANYGYTF. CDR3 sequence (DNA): TGTGCCAGCAGTTTCTTAAGGGGCTCGGGGGAAGCTAACTATGGCTACACCTTC.

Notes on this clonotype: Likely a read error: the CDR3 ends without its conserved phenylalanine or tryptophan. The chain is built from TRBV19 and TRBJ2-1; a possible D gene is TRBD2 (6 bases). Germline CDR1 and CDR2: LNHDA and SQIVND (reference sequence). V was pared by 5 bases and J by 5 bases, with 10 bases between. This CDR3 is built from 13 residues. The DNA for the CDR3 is TGTGCCAGTAGTGCCGGGGGAAACAATGAGCAGTTCCTC. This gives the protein CASSAGGNNEQFL.